This TCR beta chain was captured by sequencing in a study of blood T cell repertoires in COVID-19. Looking at the study overall: PBMCs, B-cell-depleted T cells, or T cells provided the cDNA or gDNA that made up the material.

Under the authors' procedure: Reference gene primer amplification yielded estimated nucleated cell counts. Data came from immunoSEQ multiplex PCR; TCRdb stores just in-frame clones and leaves some out. V, J and clone size derive from that table, while D and trimming were established from the DNA sequence. The table records a few hundred thousand clones, around nine tenths of them present only once. Source material: peripheral blood. The source is a man aged 35 to 55 who had recovered from COVID-19.

The CDR3 is CASSPQLMTGLVGNTIYF. In nucleotides, the CDR3 is TGCGCCAGCAGCCCCCAATTAATGACAGGTCTGGTTGGAAACACCATATATTTT. The gene calls are TRBV5-1 and TRBJ1-3; possibly TRBD1 for D (6 bases). V lost 4 bases, J lost 3 bases, and 23 bases lay in between. The CDR3 totals 18 residues. Germline V lookup: CDR1 SGHRS, CDR2 YFSETQ.